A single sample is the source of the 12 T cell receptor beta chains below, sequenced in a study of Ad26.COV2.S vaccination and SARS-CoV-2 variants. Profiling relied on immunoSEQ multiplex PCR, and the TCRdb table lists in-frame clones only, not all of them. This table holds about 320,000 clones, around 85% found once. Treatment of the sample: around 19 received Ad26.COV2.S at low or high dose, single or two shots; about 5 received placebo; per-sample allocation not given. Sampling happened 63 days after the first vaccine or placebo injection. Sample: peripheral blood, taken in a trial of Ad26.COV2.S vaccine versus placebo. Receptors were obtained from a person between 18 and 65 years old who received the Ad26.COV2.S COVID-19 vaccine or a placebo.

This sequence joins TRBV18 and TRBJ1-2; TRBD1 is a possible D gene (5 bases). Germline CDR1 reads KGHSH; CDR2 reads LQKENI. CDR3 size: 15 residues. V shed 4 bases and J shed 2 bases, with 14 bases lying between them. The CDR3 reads CASSRGADPNYGYTF. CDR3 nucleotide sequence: TGTGCCAGCTCACGAGGGGCCGATCCCAACTATGGCTACACCTTC.

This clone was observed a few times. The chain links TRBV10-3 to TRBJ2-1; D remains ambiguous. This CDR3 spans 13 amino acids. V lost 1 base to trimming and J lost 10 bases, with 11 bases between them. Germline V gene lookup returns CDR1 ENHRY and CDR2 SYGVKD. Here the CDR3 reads CAISEYNGPEQFF. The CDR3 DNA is TGTGCCATCAGTGAGTATAATGGGCCCGAGCAGTTCTTC.

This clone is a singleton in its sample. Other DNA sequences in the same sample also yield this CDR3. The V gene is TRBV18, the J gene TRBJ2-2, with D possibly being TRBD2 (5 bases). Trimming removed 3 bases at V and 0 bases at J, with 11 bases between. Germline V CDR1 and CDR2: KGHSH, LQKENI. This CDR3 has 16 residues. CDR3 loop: CASSPGRLANTGELFF. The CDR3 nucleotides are TGTGCCAGCTCACCGGGGAGATTGGCGAACACCGGGGAGCTGTTTTTT.

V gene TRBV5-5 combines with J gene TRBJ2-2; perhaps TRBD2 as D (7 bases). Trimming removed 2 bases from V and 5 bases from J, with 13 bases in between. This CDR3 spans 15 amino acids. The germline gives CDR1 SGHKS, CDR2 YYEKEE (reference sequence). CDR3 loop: CASSFGGLGTGELFF. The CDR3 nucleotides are TGTGCCAGCAGCTTCGGGGGGCTTGGTACCGGGGAGCTGTTTTTT.

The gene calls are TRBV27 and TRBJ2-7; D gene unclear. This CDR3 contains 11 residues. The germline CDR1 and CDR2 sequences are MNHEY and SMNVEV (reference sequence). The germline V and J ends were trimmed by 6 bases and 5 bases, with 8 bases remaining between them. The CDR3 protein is CASSEGHEQYF. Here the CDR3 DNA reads TGTGCCAGCAGCGAAGGGCACGAGCAGTACTTC.

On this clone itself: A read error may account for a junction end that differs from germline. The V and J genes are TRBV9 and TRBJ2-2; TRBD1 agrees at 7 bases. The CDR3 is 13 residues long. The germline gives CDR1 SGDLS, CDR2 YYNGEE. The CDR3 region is CASSDRGHRGAVF. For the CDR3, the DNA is TGTGCCAGCAGCGACAGGGGACACCGGGGAGCTGTTTTT.

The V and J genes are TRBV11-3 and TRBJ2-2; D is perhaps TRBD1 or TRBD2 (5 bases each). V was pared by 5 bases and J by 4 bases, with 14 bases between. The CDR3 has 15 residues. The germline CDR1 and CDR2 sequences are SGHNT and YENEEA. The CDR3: CASSPHDSGTGELFF. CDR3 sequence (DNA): TGTGCCAGCAGCCCCCACGACAGCGGCACCGGGGAGCTGTTTTTT.

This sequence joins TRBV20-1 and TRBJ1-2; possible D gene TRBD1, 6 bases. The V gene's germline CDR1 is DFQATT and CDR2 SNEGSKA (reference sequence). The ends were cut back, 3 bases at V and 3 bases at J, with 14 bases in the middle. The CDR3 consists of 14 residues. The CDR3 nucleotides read TGCAGTGCTAGTCCTACAGGGCAGGACTATGGCTACACCTTC. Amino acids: CSASPTGQDYGYTF.

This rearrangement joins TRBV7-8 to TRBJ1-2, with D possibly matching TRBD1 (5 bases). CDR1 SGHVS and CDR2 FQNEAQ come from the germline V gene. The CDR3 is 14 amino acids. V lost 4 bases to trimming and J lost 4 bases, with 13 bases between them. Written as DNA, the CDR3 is TGTGCCAGCAGCTCCGGGACCAGAGTCTATGGCTACACCTTC. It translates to CASSSGTRVYGYTF.

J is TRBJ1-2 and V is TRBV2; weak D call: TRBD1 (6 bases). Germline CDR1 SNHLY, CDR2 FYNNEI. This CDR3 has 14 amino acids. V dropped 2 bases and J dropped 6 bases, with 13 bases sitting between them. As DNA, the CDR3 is TGTGCCAGCAGTGAAATTGCAGGGGACCATGGCTACACCTTC. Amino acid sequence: CASSEIAGDHGYTF.

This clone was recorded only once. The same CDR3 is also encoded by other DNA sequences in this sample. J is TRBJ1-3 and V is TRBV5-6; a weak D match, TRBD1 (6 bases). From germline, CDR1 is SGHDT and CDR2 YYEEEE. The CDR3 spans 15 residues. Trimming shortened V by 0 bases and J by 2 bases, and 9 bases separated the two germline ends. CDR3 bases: TGTGCCAGCAGCTTGGCCACAGGGACTGGAAACACCATATATTTT. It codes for CASSLATGTGNTIYF. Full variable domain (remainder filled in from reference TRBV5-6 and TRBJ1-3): DAGVTQSPTHLIKTRGQQVTLRCSPKSGHDTVSWYQQALGQGPQFIFQYYEEEERQRGNFPDRFSGHQFPNYSSELNVNALLLGDSALYLCASSLATGTGNTIYFGEGSWLTVV.

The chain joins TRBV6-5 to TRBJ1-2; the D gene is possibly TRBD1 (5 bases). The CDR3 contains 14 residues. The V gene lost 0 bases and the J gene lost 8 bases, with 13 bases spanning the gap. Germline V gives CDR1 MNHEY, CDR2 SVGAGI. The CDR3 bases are TGTGCCAGCAGTTACTCGTTCGGGGAGGGGGGCTACACCTTC. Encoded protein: CASSYSFGEGGYTF.